What follows are 32 T cell receptor beta chains derived from one specimen sequenced in a study of blood T cell repertoires in COVID-19. Produced via immunoSEQ multiplex PCR; TCRdb's table is partial and in-frame only. This sample has approximately 140,000 clones, with roughly 84% found just once. The specimen sequenced was PBMCs or T cells enriched from blood (not recorded which). These TCRs come from a woman aged 45 to 65 who had been exposed to COVID-19.

The chain is built from TRBV5-3 and TRBJ1-1; D is possibly TRBD1 (5 bases). Being an ORF, TRBV5-3 has a function that is uncertain. This CDR3 is 12 amino acids long. Trimming removed 4 bases at V and 10 bases at J, with 14 bases between. CDR3 sequence: CARSGGDRLAFF. The CDR3 coding sequence is TGTGCCAGAAGCGGAGGGGATCGGTTAGCTTTCTTT.

This chain uses TRBV5-6 with TRBJ2-1; perhaps TRBD2 as D (5 bases). This CDR3 contains 16 residues. V shed 7 bases and J shed 3 bases, with 20 bases lying between them. CDR1 SGHDT and CDR2 YYEEEE come from the germline V gene. The CDR3: CASYVRGLYVYNEQFF. Here the CDR3 DNA reads TGTGCCAGCTATGTCCGGGGTCTCTATGTCTACAATGAGCAGTTCTTC.

The chain links TRBV6-5 to TRBJ1-4; D remains unclear. V was pared by 6 bases and J by 8 bases, with 13 bases between. Per germline, CDR1 MNHEY and CDR2 SVGAGI. This CDR3 is built from 13 residues. CDR3 DNA: TGTGCCAGCAGCACGCGGACGGGGGAAAAACTGTTTTTT. It yields the protein CASSTRTGEKLFF.

The chain combines TRBV6-5 with TRBJ2-2; the D gene is possibly TRBD2 (5 bases). The CDR3 is 15 residues long. CDR1 and CDR2 (germline): MNHEY, SVGAGI. V shed 7 bases and J shed 4 bases, with 16 bases lying between them. The CDR3 loop is CASKFGPGSTGELFF. The CDR3 DNA follows: TGTGCCAGCAAGTTTGGCCCGGGGAGCACCGGGGAGCTGTTTTTT.

The V gene is TRBV5-4, the J gene TRBJ1-2, with TRBD1 matching over 8 bases. V shed 5 bases, J shed 8 bases, and the junction held 8 bases outside the gene matches. CDR3 length equals 13 residues. The germline V gene encodes CDR1 SGHNT and CDR2 YYREEE (reference sequence). For the CDR3, the DNA is TGTGCCAGCAGTCTGGACAGGGCCCGCGGCTACACCTTC. Encoded protein: CASSLDRARGYTF.

The rearrangement links TRBV9 to TRBJ1-1, with D perhaps TRBD1 (6 bases). The CDR3 loop spans 14 amino acids. V lost 4 bases and J 4 bases, leaving 14 bases between the germline ends. Germline V gives CDR1 SGDLS, CDR2 YYNGEE. DNA of the CDR3: TGTGCCAGCAGCCCCCTGGGAGGGGGCACTGAAGCTTTCTTT. Its protein is CASSPLGGGTEAFF.

The gene calls are TRBV5-1 and TRBJ2-7; D is perhaps TRBD1 (6 bases). The CDR3 has 19 residues. Deletions cut 0 bases from V and 0 bases from J, with 22 bases between. Germline-derived CDR1 and CDR2 are SGHRS and YFSETQ. The CDR3 protein is CASSLEGRGGQRSSYEQYF. CDR3 DNA sequence: TGCGCCAGCAGCTTGGAGGGCAGGGGCGGACAAAGGAGCTCCTACGAGCAGTACTTC. The whole variable domain, filled in from reference TRBV5-1 and TRBJ2-7, reads KAGVTQTPRYLIKTRGQQVTLSCSPISGHRSVSWYQQTPGQGLQFLFEYFSETQRNKGNFPGRFSGRQFSNSRSEMNVSTLELGDSALYLCASSLEGRGGQRSSYEQYFGPGTRLTVT.

The rearrangement joins TRBV6-5 to TRBJ2-2; 7 bases agree with TRBD2. In germline, CDR1 is MNHEY, CDR2 SVGAGI. V dropped 7 bases and J dropped 3; count of bases not matched to a gene: 5. This CDR3 is 14 amino acids long. The CDR3 nucleotides are TGTGCCAGCATGCGGGAGTCGCACACCGGGGAGCTGTTTTTT. Translating gives CASMRESHTGELFF.

The J gene is TRBJ2-7, the V gene TRBV6-2 or TRBV6-3, with D unresolved. Germline V gives CDR1 MNHEY, CDR2 SVGEGT. CDR3 length: 11 residues. V was cut by 5 bases and J by 3 bases, with 5 bases left in between. CDR3 coding DNA: TGTGCCAGCAGTGCACTCTACGAGCAGTACTTC. Its protein is CASSALYEQYF.

In this sample, this clone turned up a few times. The chain links TRBV6-5 to TRBJ1-1; D is perhaps TRBD1 (5 bases). This CDR3 is built from 13 residues. Germline-derived CDR1 and CDR2 are MNHEY and SVGAGI. The germline V and J ends were trimmed by 11 bases and 1 base, with 14 bases remaining between them. The CDR3 sequence: CAGSGIWNTEAFF. CDR3 sequence (DNA): TGTGCCGGATCAGGGATTTGGAACACTGAAGCTTTCTTT.

This clone has only one observation. The chain carries TRBV14 and TRBJ2-7; D not resolved. The CDR3 loop spans 14 amino acids. Germline V gene sequence: CDR1 SGHDN, CDR2 FVKESK. V lost 4 bases and J 2 bases, leaving 12 bases between the germline ends. CDR3 sequence (DNA): TGTGCCAGCAGCCTAATGGCAGTTACCTACGAGCAGTACTTC. This gives the protein CASSLMAVTYEQYF.

J is TRBJ1-1 and V is TRBV5-4; TRBD1 matches 10 bases. The V gene's germline CDR1 is SGHNT and CDR2 YYREEE (reference sequence). This CDR3 has 14 residues. Trimming cost V 1 base and J 6 bases; bases outside gene matches: 3. CDR3 loop: CASSLQGTGAEAFF. CDR3 in DNA: TGTGCCAGCAGCTTGCAAGGGACAGGGGCTGAAGCTTTCTTT.

In regard to this clone: One junction end disagrees with the germline gene, perhaps due to a read error. The rearrangement links TRBV6-2 or TRBV6-3 to TRBJ2-3, with D perhaps TRBD1 (6 bases). Germline lookup yields CDR1 MNHEY and CDR2 SVGEGT. The CDR3 totals 17 residues. CDR3 in DNA: TGTGCCAGCACCCCGGGACACGACTACGCCTACACAGATACGCAGTGTTTT. Translating gives CASTPGHDYAYTDTQCF.

The chain couples TRBV27 to TRBJ2-2, with no clear D. The CDR3 covers 16 residues. V was trimmed by 2 bases and J by 4 bases, leaving 14 bases between them. CDR1 is MNHEY, CDR2 SMNVEV, per germline (reference sequence). The CDR3 spells CASSLTQNPLTGELFF. CDR3 sequence (DNA): TGTGCCAGCAGTTTAACACAGAACCCCCTCACCGGGGAGCTGTTTTTT.

This rearrangement joins TRBV29-1 to TRBJ1-4; tentative D call: TRBD1 (5 bases). Germline lookup yields CDR1 SQVTM and CDR2 ANQGSEA. CDR3 size: 15 residues. Trimming left V 3 bases short and J 1 base short, with 12 bases between. The CDR3 DNA sequence: TGCAGCGTTGAGGAGGGGAGAGGAACTAATGAAAAACTGTTTTTT. Translating it yields CSVEEGRGTNEKLFF.

The chain uses TRBV29-1 and TRBJ2-2; D is ambiguous. The length of the CDR3 is 11 residues. Trimming took off 4 bases at V and 5 bases at J, with 5 bases between the two ends. The germline V gene encodes CDR1 SQVTM and CDR2 ANQGSEA. The CDR3 nucleotides are TGCAGCGTTGGCAGGACCGGGGAGCTGTTTTTT. Its translation is CSVGRTGELFF.

This chain connects TRBV7-8 to TRBJ1-1; unclear D gene. The CDR3 runs to 15 residues. Trimming removed 1 base at V and 4 bases at J, with 13 bases between. CDR1 and CDR2 from the germline V gene are SGHVS and FQNEAQ. This CDR3 is CASSLEIRRGTEAFF. In nucleotides, the CDR3 is TGTGCCAGCAGCTTAGAAATCCGTCGAGGCACTGAAGCTTTCTTT.

The chain links TRBV11-2 to TRBJ2-7; a possible D gene is TRBD2 (5 bases). This CDR3 spans 14 amino acids. V was clipped by 2 bases and J by 2 bases, with 10 bases between them. Germline V gene sequence: CDR1 SGHAT, CDR2 FQNNGV. This chain's CDR3 is CASSLSTITYEQYF. CDR3 in DNA: TGTGCCAGCAGCTTATCGACTATAACCTACGAGCAGTACTTC.

V and J are TRBV7-8 and TRBJ2-6, with 9 bases aligning to TRBD1. Germline CDR1 and CDR2: SGHVS and FQNEAQ. CDR3 length: 17 residues. Germline trimming cut 7 bases from V and 0 bases from J; bases unmatched to any gene: 7. The CDR3 DNA is TGTGCCAGCACCCCCGGGACAGGGTCCTCTGGGGCCAACGTCCTGACTTTC. Translating gives CASTPGTGSSGANVLTF.

V usage is TRBV2 and J usage is TRBJ2-1; TRBD2 aligns across 14 bases. CDR1 SNHLY and CDR2 FYNNEI come from the germline V gene. The V segment lost 6 bases and the J segment 4 bases; nucleotides outside the gene matches: 11. This CDR3 spans 18 amino acids. CDR3 in DNA: TGTGCCAGCAGCGTAACGCGACTAGCGGGGGGGCGGTACAATGAGCAGTTCTTC. This codes for CASSVTRLAGGRYNEQFF.

The V call is TRBV5-1, the J call TRBJ2-7; tentative D call: TRBD1 (5 bases). The germline CDR1 and CDR2 sequences are SGHRS and YFSETQ. The length of the CDR3 is 15 residues. V was trimmed by 0 bases and J by 5 bases, leaving 15 bases between them. CDR3 DNA: TGCGCCAGCAGCTTGGCCGCAGGGTCCAGGGACGAGCAGTACTTC. Encoded protein: CASSLAAGSRDEQYF.

The rearrangement uses TRBV19 and TRBJ1-3, with 7 bases lining up with TRBD1. With 5 bases clipped from V and 3 bases from J, the junction kept 4 bases outside the gene matches. Germline loops: CDR1 LNHDA, CDR2 SQIVND (reference sequence). CDR3 length equals 14 residues. The CDR3 DNA reads TGTGCCAGTAGTTCCCGGGACAGTGGAAACACCATATATTTT. As protein: CASSSRDSGNTIYF.

The chain has TRBV4-3 and TRBJ2-7, with D uncertain. CDR3 length: 15 amino acids. Germline V gene sequence: CDR1 LGHNA, CDR2 YSLEER. Deletions cut 0 bases from V and 3 bases from J, with 12 bases between. DNA of the CDR3: TGCGCCAGCAGCCAAGAGAGGAGCCAGCGCTACGAGCAGTACTTC. Translating it yields CASSQERSQRYEQYF.

This clone was seen only once. The chain uses TRBV29-1 and TRBJ1-2; 7 bases match TRBD1. With V trimmed by 0 bases and J by 8 bases, 9 bases remained unmatched. The CDR3 totals 14 residues. CDR1 and CDR2 from the germline V gene are SQVTM and ANQGSEA. Here the CDR3 reads CSVEDLRTGGGYTF. The CDR3 DNA reads as TGCAGCGTTGAAGATCTTCGGACAGGCGGGGGCTACACCTTC. Together with reference TRBV29-1 and TRBJ1-2, the CDR3 gives the full variable domain: SAVISQKPSRDICQRGTSLTIQCQVDSQVTMMFWYRQQPGQSLTLIATANQGSEATYESGFVIDKFPISRPNLTFSTLTVSNMSPEDSSIYLCSVEDLRTGGGYTFGSGTRLTVV.

The chain uses TRBV30 and TRBJ2-3; 8 bases map to TRBD1. Per the germline V gene, CDR1 is GTSNPN and CDR2 is SVGIG (reference sequence). The CDR3 loop spans 18 amino acids. V lost 4 bases, J lost 0 bases, and 15 bases stayed unmatched. Here the CDR3 DNA reads TGTGCCTGGACCGGGACAGGACTTGTCTCGTCTAGCACAGATACGCAGTATTTT. Its translation is CAWTGTGLVSSSTDTQYF.

The CDR3 bases are TGTGCCAGCAGCTTAACAGCCAATCAGCCCCAGCATTTT. Its protein is CASSLTANQPQHF. The genes are TRBV7-2 and TRBJ1-5, with D unclear. The germline CDR1 and CDR2 sequences are SGHTA and FQGNSA. This CDR3 contains 13 residues. V gave up 2 bases and J gave up 3 bases, with 5 bases separating them.

The chain is built from TRBV7-8 and TRBJ2-3; 7 nucleotides line up with TRBD2. The CDR3 contains 15 residues. V shed 5 bases, J shed 9 bases, and the junction held 14 bases outside the gene matches. The germline gives CDR1 SGHVS, CDR2 FQNEAQ. The CDR3 sequence is CASSRGGRSWETQYF. In DNA form, the CDR3 reads TGTGCCAGCAGCAGGGGCGGGAGAAGTTGGGAGACGCAGTATTTT.

This chain joins TRBV6-4 and TRBJ2-7; 12 bases are a match to TRBD1. This CDR3 is 16 amino acids long. The V gene's germline CDR1 is MRHNA and CDR2 SNTAGT. V shed 6 bases, J shed 7 bases, and the junction held 13 bases outside the gene matches. The CDR3 DNA is TGTGCCAGCAGCCCCCTACCGGGACAGGGGGCCAATGAGCAGTACTTC. Its translation is CASSPLPGQGANEQYF.

In DNA form, the CDR3 reads TGTGCCAGCAGCTTGGCCGTGGGGGGAAATTCACCCCTCCACTTT. It is translated as CASSLAVGGNSPLHF. This chain uses TRBV7-3 with TRBJ1-6; perhaps TRBD1 as D (5 bases). Germline V gene data show CDR1 as SGHTA and CDR2 as FQGTGA. The ends were cut back, 3 bases at V and 7 bases at J, with 13 bases in the middle. The CDR3 sequence is 15 residues long.

The V gene is TRBV6-5, the J gene TRBJ2-3; 8 bases align to TRBD2. The CDR3 has 15 residues. CDR1 and CDR2 (germline): MNHEY, SVGAGI. V lost 8 bases and J lost 1; bases outside the gene matches: 8. The CDR3 region has the DNA TGTGCCAGCGGTAGCGGGCGGGAGGGCACAGATACGCAGTATTTT. Its translation: CASGSGREGTDTQYF.

V gene TRBV3-1 (or the pseudogene TRBV3-2) combines with J gene TRBJ1-4; no firm D call. CDR3 size: 15 residues. Germline CDR1 LGHDT, CDR2 YNNKEL (reference sequence). Trimming cost V 1 base and J 1 base, with 7 bases left between them. The CDR3 loop is CASSQGGGTNEKLFF. CDR3 DNA: TGTGCCAGCAGCCAAGGGGGAGGAACTAATGAAAAACTGTTTTTT.

The gene calls are TRBV29-1 and TRBJ1-2; D not resolved. Germline CDR1 SQVTM, CDR2 ANQGSEA. The CDR3 sequence is 13 residues long. Trimming cost V 2 bases and J 0 bases, with 7 bases left between them. CDR3 protein: CSVERSANYGYTF. The CDR3 nucleotides read TGCAGCGTTGAACGCAGCGCTAACTATGGCTACACCTTC.